One TCR beta chain is described in this entry. The CDR3 consists of 15 residues. V was clipped by 6 bases and J by 1 base, with 15 bases between them. Germline values: CDR1 MGHRA, CDR2 YSYEKL. The sample originates from a study of blood T cell repertoires in COVID-19. Method: immunoSEQ multiplex PCR; TCRdb's copy keeps in-frame clones and lacks some. Among 130,000 or so clones, about 82% were seen once, and the ten largest hold about 8%. This chain uses TRBV4-1 with TRBJ1-2; no definite D call. The sample consisted of peripheral blood. The source is an older woman with acute or convalescent COVID-19. This chain's CDR3 is CASRVSGGLNYGYTF. The CDR3 DNA is TGCGCCAGCAGAGTCAGTGGTGGACTTAACTATGGCTACACCTTC.